This T cell receptor beta chain comes out of a study of response to subunit inactivated influenza vaccine. General observations from the study: T cells newly recruited by each seasonal influenza vaccination are few, the authors suggested.

This clonotype has ten or more counts. Its antigen is still unknown. TCRdb redid the calling of the RT-PCR reads with MiXCR, one entry per CDR3 protein. The sample holds 600,000 to 850,000 distinct CDR3 sequences, about 15% seen once. The germline V gene has CDR1 MDHEN and CDR2 SYDVKM. With 3 bases removed from V and 6 bases from J, the gap between germline ends came to 18 bases. This CDR3 has 16 residues. This sequence joins TRBV28 and TRBJ2-1; D possibly corresponds to TRBD2 (5 bases). The sequence was collected from a middle-aged man who received an inactivated influenza vaccine. Sequencing was performed on PBMCs from blood, taken roughly 15 days before vaccination. Written as DNA, the CDR3 is TGTGCCAGCAGTTTCTCAAGCGGAGGCGGTTCCAATGAGCAGTTCTTC. Encoded protein: CASSFSSGGGSNEQFF.